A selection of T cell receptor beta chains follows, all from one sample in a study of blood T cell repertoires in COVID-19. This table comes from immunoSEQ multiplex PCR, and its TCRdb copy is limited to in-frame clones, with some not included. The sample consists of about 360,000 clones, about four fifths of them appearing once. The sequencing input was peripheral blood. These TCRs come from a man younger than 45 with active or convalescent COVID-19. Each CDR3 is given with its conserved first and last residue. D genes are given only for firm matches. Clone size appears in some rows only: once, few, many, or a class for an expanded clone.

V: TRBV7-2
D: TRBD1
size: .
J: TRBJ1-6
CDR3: CASSSRTEGAYNSPLHF
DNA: TGTGCCAGCAGCTCTCGGACGGAGGGGGCGTATAATTCACCCCTCCACTTT

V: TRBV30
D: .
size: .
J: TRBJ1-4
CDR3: CAWAASATNEKLFF
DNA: TGTGCCTGGGCTGCGAGCGCAACTAATGAAAAACTGTTTTTT

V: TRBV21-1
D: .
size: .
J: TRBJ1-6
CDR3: CASSPNPKGVGTGYSPLHF
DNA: TGTGCCAGCAGCCCAAATCCTAAGGGGGTGGGGACAGGGTACTCACCCCTCCACTTT

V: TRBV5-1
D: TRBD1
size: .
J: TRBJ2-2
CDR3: CASSLLAGGQGTGELFF
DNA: TGCGCCAGCAGCTTGTTGGCGGGGGGACAGGGGACCGGGGAGCTGTTTTTT

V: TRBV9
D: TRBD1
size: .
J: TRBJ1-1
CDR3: CASSETGGDTEAFF
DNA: TGTGCCAGCAGCGAGACAGGGGGTGACACTGAAGCTTTCTTT

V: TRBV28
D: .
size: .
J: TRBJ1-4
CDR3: CASRGEGATNEKLFF
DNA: TGTGCCAGCAGGGGGGAGGGGGCAACTAATGAAAAACTGTTTTTT

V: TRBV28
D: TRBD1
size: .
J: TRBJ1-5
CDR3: CASRSLDRAAQPQHF
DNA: TGTGCCAGCAGATCCCTCGACAGGGCGGCTCAGCCCCAGCATTTT

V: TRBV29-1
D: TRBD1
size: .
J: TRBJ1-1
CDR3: CSVMGQGAVIGTEAFF
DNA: TGCAGCGTTATGGGACAGGGGGCCGTCATTGGCACTGAAGCTTTCTTT

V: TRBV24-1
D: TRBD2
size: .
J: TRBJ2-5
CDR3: CATRGSREVETQYF
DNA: TGTGCCACCCGGGGTTCGCGGGAGGTAGAGACCCAGTACTTC

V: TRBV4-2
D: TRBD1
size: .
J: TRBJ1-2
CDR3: CASSQVAGGNYGYTF
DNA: TGTGCCAGCAGCCAAGTGGCAGGGGGGAACTATGGCTACACCTTC

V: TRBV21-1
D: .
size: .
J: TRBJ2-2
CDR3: CASSKKYGASGRRGTGELFF
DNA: TGTGCCAGCAGCAAAAAGTACGGGGCTAGCGGGAGGCGGGGGACCGGGGAGCTGTTTTTT

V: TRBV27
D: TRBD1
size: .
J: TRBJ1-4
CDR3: CASSLSGTGVEKLFF
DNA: TGTGCCAGCAGTTTATCCGGGACAGGGGTTGAAAAACTGTTTTTT

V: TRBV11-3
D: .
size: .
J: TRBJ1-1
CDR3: CASSYGQITEAFF
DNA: TGTGCCAGCAGTTACGGACAGATTACTGAAGCTTTCTTT

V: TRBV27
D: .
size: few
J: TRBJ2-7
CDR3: CASSYRFPSYEQYF
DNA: TGTGCCAGCAGCTACAGGTTCCCTTCCTACGAGCAGTACTTC

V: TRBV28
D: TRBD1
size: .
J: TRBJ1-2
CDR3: CASTTGAYGYTF
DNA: TGTGCCAGCACGACAGGGGCCTATGGCTACACCTTC

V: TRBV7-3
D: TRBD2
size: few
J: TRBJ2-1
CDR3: CASTSGMAGGNEQFF
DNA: TGTGCCAGCACCTCCGGTATGGCGGGAGGCAATGAGCAGTTCTTC

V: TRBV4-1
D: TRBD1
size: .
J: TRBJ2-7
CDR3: CASSYRDRGSEQYF
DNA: TGCGCCAGCAGCTACCGGGACAGGGGCTCCGAGCAGTACTTC

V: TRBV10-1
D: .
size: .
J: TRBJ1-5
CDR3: CATTPRRVNNQPQHF
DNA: TGCGCCACCACCCCCCGAAGAGTGAACAATCAGCCCCAGCATTTT

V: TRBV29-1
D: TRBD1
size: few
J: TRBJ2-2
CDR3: CSAGQDLTGELFF
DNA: TGCAGCGCGGGACAGGACCTCACCGGGGAGCTGTTTTTT

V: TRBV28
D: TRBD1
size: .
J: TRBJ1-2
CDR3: CASSSMRTGMGNYGYTF
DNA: TGTGCCAGCAGTTCTATGAGGACAGGCATGGGTAACTATGGCTACACCTTC

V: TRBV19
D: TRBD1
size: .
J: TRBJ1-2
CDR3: CASSIPPPGQGAEDGYTF
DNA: TGTGCCAGTAGTATACCCCCTCCGGGACAGGGGGCAGAGGATGGCTACACCTTC

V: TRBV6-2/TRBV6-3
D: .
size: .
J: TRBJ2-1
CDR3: CASSFLYNEQFF
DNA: TGTGCCAGCAGTTTCCTGTACAATGAGCAGTTCTTC

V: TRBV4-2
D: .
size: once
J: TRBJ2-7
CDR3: CASSQAQGGRGYEQYF
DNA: TGTGCCAGCAGCCAAGCTCAAGGAGGCAGGGGCTACGAGCAGTACTTC

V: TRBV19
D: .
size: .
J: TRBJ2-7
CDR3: CASSITVLNEQYF
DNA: TGTGCCAGTAGTATAACAGTTCTGAACGAGCAGTACTTC

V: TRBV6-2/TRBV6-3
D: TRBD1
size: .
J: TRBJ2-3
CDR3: CASSTRDSSTDTQYF
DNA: TGTGCCAGCAGCACCCGGGACAGTAGCACAGATACGCAGTATTTT

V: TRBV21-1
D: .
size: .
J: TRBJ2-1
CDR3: CASSTGTGGHNEQFF
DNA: TGTGCCAGCAGCACCGGGACAGGGGGCCACAATGAGCAGTTCTTC

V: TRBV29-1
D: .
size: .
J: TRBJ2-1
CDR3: CSALPGQRAIEQFF
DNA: TGCAGCGCTTTGCCCGGTCAGCGGGCAATCGAGCAGTTCTTC

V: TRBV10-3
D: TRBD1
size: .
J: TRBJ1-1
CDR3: CAITAKDRKNTEAFF
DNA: TGTGCCATCACCGCTAAGGACAGGAAGAACACTGAAGCTTTCTTT

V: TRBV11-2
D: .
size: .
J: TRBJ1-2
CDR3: CASSLVGGRGNGYTF
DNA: TGTGCCAGCAGCTTAGTTGGTGGGCGCGGGAATGGCTACACCTTC

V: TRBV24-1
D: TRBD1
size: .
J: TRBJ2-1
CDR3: CATSDLGGQGYNEQFF
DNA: TGTGCCACCAGTGATTTGGGCGGACAGGGCTACAATGAGCAGTTCTTC

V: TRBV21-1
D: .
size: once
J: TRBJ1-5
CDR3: CASSKKTGEPPQHF
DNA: TGTGCCAGCAGCAAAAAGACAGGGGAACCGCCCCAGCATTTT

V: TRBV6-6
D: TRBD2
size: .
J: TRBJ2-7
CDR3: CASSLGGAPSEQYF
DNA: TGTGCCAGCAGCCTCGGGGGGGCCCCCAGCGAGCAGTACTTC

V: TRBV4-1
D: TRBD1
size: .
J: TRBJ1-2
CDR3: CASSQDRGQGNGYTF
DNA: TGCGCCAGCAGCCAAGATCGGGGACAGGGAAATGGCTACACCTTC

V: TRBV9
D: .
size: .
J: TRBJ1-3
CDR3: CASSLTRGSSGNTIYF
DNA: TGTGCCAGCAGCCTCACCCGGGGGAGCTCTGGAAACACCATATATTTT

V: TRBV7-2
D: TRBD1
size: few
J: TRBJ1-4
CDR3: CASSLAGTEVIEKLFF
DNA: TGTGCCAGCAGCTTAGCGGGGACAGAAGTAATTGAAAAACTGTTTTTT

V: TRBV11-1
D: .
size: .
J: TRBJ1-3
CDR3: CASSPRTNPSGNTIYF
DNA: TGTGCCAGCAGCCCGAGGACCAACCCGAGCGGCAACACCATATATTTT

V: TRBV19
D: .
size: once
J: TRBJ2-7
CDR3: CASRDRQSHYEQYF
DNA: TGTGCCAGTAGGGACCGACAGAGTCACTACGAGCAGTACTTC

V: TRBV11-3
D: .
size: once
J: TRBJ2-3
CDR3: CASAQRESSYGTTQYF
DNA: TGTGCCAGCGCCCAACGGGAGTCGTCATATGGTACGACGCAGTATTTT

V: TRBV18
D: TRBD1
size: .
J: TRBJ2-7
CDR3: CASSPPTRTGAYEQYF
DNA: TGTGCCAGCTCACCACCTACAAGGACAGGGGCCTACGAGCAGTACTTC

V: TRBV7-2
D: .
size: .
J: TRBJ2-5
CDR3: CASSLGQVEETQYF
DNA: TGTGCCAGCAGCTTAGGCCAGGTCGAGGAGACCCAGTACTTC

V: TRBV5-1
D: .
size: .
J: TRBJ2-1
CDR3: CASSWTGQLNNEQFF
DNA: TGCGCCAGCAGTTGGACCGGACAGTTAAACAATGAGCAGTTCTTC

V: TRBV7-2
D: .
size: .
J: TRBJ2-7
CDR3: CASSLAGREEQYF
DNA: TGTGCCAGCAGCTTAGCCGGGAGAGAGGAGCAGTACTTC